These T cell receptor beta chains were read from a single sample in a study of T-cell memory formation after mild COVID-19. TCRdb reanalysed the 5' RACE reads using MiXCR and keeps one entry per CDR3 protein. The table lists about 270,000 distinct CDR3 sequences, over 15% of them singletons. Sequencing was carried out using PBMCs or a T cell subset sorted from them (not recorded which). These receptor sequences come from a man younger than 30 who had mild COVID-19 (a few samples of this study predate the infection). Cell type and time point are not known. Both conserved end residues are trimmed from each CDR3.

V | CDR3
TRBV27 | ASSLHRDYEQY
TRBV9 | ASSVGTSGGADTQY
TRBV5-4 | ASTDLGGHNTGELF
TRBV6-6 | ASRRTDPEAF
TRBV5-1 | ASSWGDRAEKLF
TRBV2 | ASSRTGVGHEQF
TRBV29-1 | SVQPQGKLGEY
TRBV29-1 | SVGAGGQDYGYT
TRBV7-2 | ASSPRAGGQETQY
TRBV7-2 | ASSFTGQTEAF